The 10 T cell receptor beta chains below all came from one sample that was sequenced in a study of blood T cell repertoires in COVID-19 (TCRdb year 2020). The library relied on the immunoSEQ multiplex PCR assay. Here the immuneACCESS table is served through TCRdb, limited to in-frame sequences with V and J called. Missing clones are a known gap in these copies; in checked studies unresolved V genes cover under half, and the rest lacks a known reason. The table for this sample lists around 250,000 clones; roughly 91% of them were counted only once. Under 5% of the sample belongs to the ten largest clones. Input material: PBMCs or T cells enriched from blood (not recorded which). The receptors originated from a woman aged 30 to 39 who had recovered from COVID-19.

The chain uses TRBV7-3 and TRBJ2-1; 7 bases map to TRBD2. Germline CDR1 reads SGHTA; CDR2 reads FQGTGA. V lost 1 base, J lost 7 bases, and 7 bases stayed unmatched. This CDR3 region has 15 residues. The CDR3 region has the DNA TGTGCCAGCAGCTTAATGGCGGGAGCAAGAAATGAGCAGTTCTTC. Translation gives CASSLMAGARNEQFF.

The chain's CDR3 is CASSRMVSAIYF. The CDR3 region has the DNA TGTGCCAGCAGCCGGATGGTGAGCGCCATATATTTT. The rearrangement uses TRBV7-8 and TRBJ1-3; the D is unclear. The CDR3 length is 12 residues. Trimming pared 5 bases from V and 11 bases from J, leaving 13 bases between. Germline CDR1 and CDR2: SGHVS and FQNEAQ.

This chain uses TRBV5-5 with TRBJ1-2; 7 positions match TRBD1. V was clipped by 2 bases and J by 2 bases; unmatched bases: 3. This CDR3 has 14 residues. CDR1 and CDR2 (germline): SGHKS, YYEKEE (reference sequence). CDR3 sequence reads: CASSFYRGNYGYTF. In DNA form, the CDR3 reads TGTGCCAGCAGCTTTTACAGGGGAAACTATGGCTACACCTTC. Looking up the rest from reference TRBV5-5 and TRBJ1-2 gives the full variable domain: DAGVTQSPTHLIKTRGQQVTLRCSPISGHKSVSWYQQVLGQGPQFIFQYYEKEERGRGNFPDRFSARQFPNYSSELNVNALLLGDSALYLCASSFYRGNYGYTFGSGTRLTVV.

The chain uses TRBV28 and TRBJ2-1; D is possibly TRBD2 (6 bases). CDR1 and CDR2 (germline): MDHEN, SYDVKM. V lost 6 bases and J lost 2, with 8 bases in between. CDR3 size: 13 residues. This CDR3 is CASSGGAYNEQFF. The CDR3 bases are TGTGCCAGCAGCGGCGGGGCCTACAATGAGCAGTTCTTC.

This chain joins TRBV9 and TRBJ2-1, with D unresolved. Trimming removed 2 bases at V and 7 bases at J, with 19 bases between. CDR1 is SGDLS and CDR2 is YYNGEE in the germline V gene. The CDR3 spans 16 residues. The CDR3 is CASSVPMLGKMNEQFF. CDR3 DNA: TGTGCCAGCAGCGTGCCCATGCTAGGCAAAATGAATGAGCAGTTCTTC. The variable domain in full, completed from reference TRBV9 and TRBJ2-1, reads DSGVTQTPKHLITATGQRVTLRCSPRSGDLSVYWYQQSLDQGLQFLIQYYNGEERAKGNILERFSAQQFPDLHSELNLSSLELGDSALYFCASSVPMLGKMNEQFFGPGTRLTVL.

The chain combines TRBV10-3 with TRBJ1-1; tentatively, D is TRBD1 (5 bases). V shed 9 bases and J shed 3 bases, with 14 bases lying between them. CDR3 length: 13 residues. Germline V gene sequence: CDR1 ENHRY, CDR2 SYGVKD. CDR3 region: CAICLTAYTEAFF. The CDR3 nucleotides read TGTGCCATTTGCCTGACAGCCTACACTGAAGCTTTCTTT.

In this sample, this clone turned up once. CDR3 DNA sequence: TGTGCCAGTAGGGTGAGAAGTAACACTGAAGCTTTCTTT. This codes for CASRVRSNTEAFF. The genes are TRBV19 and TRBJ1-1, with D unclear. Between the trimmed V and J ends, which lost 6 bases and 2 bases, there was a span of 10 bases. The germline CDR1 and CDR2 sequences are LNHDA and SQIVND (reference sequence). CDR3 length: 13 amino acids. Full variable domain (rest looked up from reference TRBV19 and TRBJ1-1): DGGITQSPKYLFRKEGQNVTLSCEQNLNHDAMYWYRQDPGQGLRLIYYSQIVNDFQKGDIAEGYSVSREKKESFPLTVTSAQKNPTAFYLCASRVRSNTEAFFGQGTRLTVV.

V gene TRBV24-1 combines with J gene TRBJ1-1; D may be TRBD1 (5 bases). Germline V gene lookup returns CDR1 KGHDR and CDR2 SFDVKD. V was clipped by 6 bases and J by 6 bases, with 13 bases between them. This CDR3 has 13 amino acids. CDR3 sequence (DNA): TGTGCCACCAGTAACGGGGGGACCGCTGAAGCTTTCTTT. This codes for CATSNGGTAEAFF.

The chain combines TRBV5-6 with TRBJ1-1; D gene ambiguous. The CDR3 loop spans 14 amino acids. Germline CDR1 is SGHDT and CDR2 is YYEEEE. With 0 bases removed from V and 5 bases from J, the gap between germline ends came to 11 bases. CDR3 DNA: TGTGCCAGCAGCTTGGAGGTCGGCAGGACTGAAGCTTTCTTT. This encodes CASSLEVGRTEAFF.

On this clone: One end of the junction fails to match germline, which may point to a read error. This rearrangement joins TRBV6-2 or TRBV6-3 to TRBJ2-1; 9 bases agree with TRBD2. CDR1 and CDR2 (germline): MNHEY, SVGEGT. The CDR3 extends over 12 amino acids. The CDR3 DNA is TGTGCCAGCAGTTATCCGGCGGGAGGGCCGGTCTTC. Protein: CASSYPAGGPVF.